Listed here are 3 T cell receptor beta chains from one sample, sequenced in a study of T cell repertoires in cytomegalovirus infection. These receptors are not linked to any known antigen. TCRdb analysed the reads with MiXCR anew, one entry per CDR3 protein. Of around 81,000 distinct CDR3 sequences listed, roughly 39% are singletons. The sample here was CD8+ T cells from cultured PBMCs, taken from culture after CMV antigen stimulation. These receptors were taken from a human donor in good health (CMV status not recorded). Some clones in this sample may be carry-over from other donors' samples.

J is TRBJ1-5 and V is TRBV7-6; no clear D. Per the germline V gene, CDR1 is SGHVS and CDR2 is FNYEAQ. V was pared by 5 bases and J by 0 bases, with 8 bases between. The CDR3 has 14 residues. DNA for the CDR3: TGTGCCAGCAGCCCGGGAGATAGCAATCAGCCCCAGCATTTT. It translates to CASSPGDSNQPQHF.

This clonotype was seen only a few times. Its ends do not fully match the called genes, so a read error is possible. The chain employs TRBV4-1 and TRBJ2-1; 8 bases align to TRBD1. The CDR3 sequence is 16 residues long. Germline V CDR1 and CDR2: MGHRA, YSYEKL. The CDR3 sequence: CASTQVGRGLNNEQFF. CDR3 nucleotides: TGCGCCAGCACCCAAGTAGGCAGGGGGCTAAACAATGAGCAGTTCTTC.

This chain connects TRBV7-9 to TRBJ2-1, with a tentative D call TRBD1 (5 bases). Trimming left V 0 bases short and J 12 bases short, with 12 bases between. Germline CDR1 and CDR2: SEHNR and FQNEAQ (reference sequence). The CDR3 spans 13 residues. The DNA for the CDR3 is TGTGCCAGCAGCTTAGCGGTAGTCCAGGGGCAGTTCTTC. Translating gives CASSLAVVQGQFF. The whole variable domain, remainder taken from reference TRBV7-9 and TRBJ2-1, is DTGVSQNPRHKITKRGQNVTFRCDPISEHNRLYWYRQTLGQGPEFLTYFQNEAQLEKSRLLSDRFSAERPKGSFSTLEIQRTEQGDSAMYLCASSLAVVQGQFFGPGTRLTVL.